This is a list of T cell receptor beta chains from one sample in a study of shared clonotypes between healthy human individuals. Profiled with immunoSEQ multiplex PCR; TCRdb holds only in-frame clones, not every one. This table holds 1,100,000 or so clones, approximately 78% found once. The sequencing input was memory CD4+ T cells from PBMCs. These receptors originate from a man younger than 35 in good health. Some clones in this sample may be carry-over from other donors' samples. The CDR3 runs from the conserved cysteine through the conserved F or W. A D gene is named only where the DNA matches it firmly. Rows give clone size only sometimes, using once, few, many, or a class for an expanded clone.

J gene,V gene,clone size,D gene,CDR3 protein,CDR3 DNA
TRBJ1-1,TRBV9,few,.,CASSVGSLRVTEAFF,TGTGCCAGCAGCGTAGGCAGCCTGAGGGTAACTGAAGCTTTCTTT
TRBJ1-2,TRBV19,.,.,CASSSTGTEYGYTF,TGTGCCAGTAGTAGTACCGGGACGGAGTATGGCTACACCTTC
TRBJ2-1,TRBV5-4,.,TRBD2,CASSFPGLAGASYNEQFF,TGTGCCAGCAGCTTCCCGGGACTAGCGGGAGCCTCCTACAATGAGCAGTTCTTC
TRBJ2-5,TRBV9,.,.,CASSQGGVGGMETQYF,TGTGCCAGCAGCCAAGGCGGGGTCGGCGGCATGGAGACCCAGTACTTC
TRBJ2-3,TRBV7-9,.,TRBD1,CASSAGQGIDTQYF,TGTGCCAGCAGTGCGGGACAGGGGATAGATACGCAGTATTTT
TRBJ2-1,TRBV4-2,.,.,CASSQEVLGVYNEQFF,TGTGCCAGCAGCCAAGAGGTCCTAGGCGTCTACAATGAGCAGTTCTTC
TRBJ1-2,TRBV28,few,TRBD1,CASTLQGNYGYTF,TGTGCCAGCACTTTACAGGGGAACTATGGCTACACCTTC
TRBJ2-2,TRBV7-9,.,.,CASSHPAANTGELFF,TGTGCCAGCAGCCACCCGGCAGCGAACACCGGGGAGCTGTTTTTT
TRBJ2-2,TRBV5-1,.,.,CASKNIGELFF,TGCGCCAGCAAGAATATCGGGGAGCTGTTTTTT
TRBJ1-5,TRBV6-6,.,.,CASSYSSGNQPQHF,TGTGCCAGCAGTTACTCATCGGGGAATCAGCCCCAGCATTTT
TRBJ2-5,TRBV27,.,.,CASSPPSGWGETQYF,TGTGCCAGCAGTCCGCCCTCGGGATGGGGGGAGACCCAGTACTTC
TRBJ2-1,TRBV6-6,.,.,CASAQKGGNEQFF,TGTGCCAGCGCGCAAAAGGGGGGCAATGAGCAGTTCTTC
TRBJ1-4,TRBV6-1,.,.,CASSEWSAGREKLFF,TGTGCCAGCAGTGAATGGTCCGCGGGTAGGGAAAAACTGTTTTTT
TRBJ1-1,TRBV5-5,.,TRBD1,CASRYRGNTEAFF,TGTGCCAGCAGGTACAGGGGGAACACTGAAGCTTTCTTT
TRBJ2-2,TRBV7-2,.,.,CASRSGVVRYTGELFF,TGTGCCAGCAGGTCAGGGGTAGTCCGTTACACCGGGGAGCTGTTTTTT
TRBJ2-3,TRBV29-1,.,.,CSVRGVITDTQYF,TGCAGCGTTAGGGGGGTGATCACAGATACGCAGTATTTT
TRBJ2-7,TRBV28,.,TRBD1,CASRTDRAGYEQYF,TGTGCCAGCAGAACGGACAGGGCGGGCTACGAGCAGTACTTC
TRBJ2-5,TRBV6-5,.,TRBD2,CASRTSGIGETQYF,TGTGCCAGCAGGACTAGCGGGATAGGTGAGACCCAGTACTTC
TRBJ2-7,TRBV7-6,.,.,CASSLETTYEQYF,TGTGCCAGCAGCTTAGAGACCACCTACGAGCAGTACTTC
TRBJ2-3,TRBV11-3,.,TRBD2,CASSPRLAGGSPDTQYF,TGTGCCAGCAGCCCCCGACTAGCGGGAGGATCCCCAGATACGCAGTATTTT
TRBJ2-7,TRBV4-2,.,TRBD2,CASSPGLAGVGSYEQYF,TGTGCCAGCAGCCCGGGACTAGCGGGAGTGGGGTCCTACGAGCAGTACTTC
TRBJ2-7,TRBV5-1,once,TRBD2,CASSLSVLAGNYEQYF,TGCGCCAGCAGCTTGTCGGTTTTAGCGGGAAACTACGAGCAGTACTTC
TRBJ1-3,TRBV19,.,.,CASSSLSGNTIYF,TGTGCCAGTAGCTCCCTCTCTGGAAACACCATATATTTT
TRBJ2-7,TRBV2,.,TRBD1,CASRDLTGTAYEQYF,TGTGCCAGCAGAGATCTTACCGGGACAGCCTACGAGCAGTACTTC
TRBJ1-4,TRBV7-8,.,.,CASSHRRATNEKLFF,TGTGCCAGCAGCCATAGGAGGGCAACTAATGAAAAACTGTTTTTT
TRBJ1-5,TRBV28,.,.,CASSFWGRSYNQPQHF,TGTGCCAGCAGTTTTTGGGGCAGGTCATACAATCAGCCCCAGCATTTT
TRBJ2-7,TRBV6-5,.,TRBD1,CASCVRTGSSYEQYF,TGTGCCAGCTGCGTGCGGACAGGGTCCTCCTACGAGCAGTACTTC
TRBJ2-1,TRBV28,.,.,CASSTRDEQFF,TGTGCCAGCAGCACCAGAGATGAGCAGTTCTTC
TRBJ1-1,TRBV5-1,.,.,CASSLEGPQGAEAFF,TGCGCCAGCAGCTTGGAGGGACCTCAAGGGGCTGAAGCTTTCTTT
TRBJ2-5,TRBV5-6,.,.,CASSFVRVNHGETQYF,TGTGCCAGCAGCTTCGTACGGGTTAACCATGGGGAGACCCAGTACTTC
TRBJ1-3,TRBV6-5,once,.,CASTLRGWSGNTIYF,TGTGCCAGCACCCTGAGGGGGTGGTCTGGAAACACCATATATTTT
TRBJ1-4,TRBV5-1,.,.,CASSLTGRATNEKLFF,TGCGCCAGCAGCTTGACCGGCCGAGCAACTAATGAAAAACTGTTTTTT
TRBJ2-1,TRBV9,few,.,CASSVGSGLREQFF,TGTGCCAGCAGCGTAGGTAGCGGCCTAAGGGAGCAGTTCTTC
TRBJ2-1,TRBV12-5,.,.,CASGSARLGGGSSYNEQFF,TGTGCTAGTGGTTCCGCACGCCTGGGAGGCGGTAGCTCCTACAATGAGCAGTTCTTC
TRBJ2-3,TRBV5-4,.,TRBD2,CASSHQRERSTDTQYF,TGTGCCAGCAGCCATCAGCGGGAACGAAGCACAGATACGCAGTATTTT
TRBJ2-7,TRBV6-6,.,TRBD2,CASSQGLAGGDHEQYF,TGTGCCAGCAGTCAGGGACTAGCGGGAGGGGACCACGAGCAGTACTTC
TRBJ1-5,TRBV19,once,TRBD1,CASRPGQTNQPQHF,TGTGCCAGTAGACCGGGACAGACAAATCAGCCCCAGCATTTT
TRBJ2-2,TRBV11-2,.,TRBD2,CASSLLSGRDTGELFF,TGTGCCAGCAGCTTGCTTAGCGGGAGGGACACCGGGGAGCTGTTTTTT
TRBJ1-5,TRBV15,.,.,CATSRGEQPQHF,TGTGCCACCAGCAGAGGGGAACAGCCCCAGCATTTT
TRBJ1-1,TRBV7-2,once,.,CASSIGLEAFF,TGTGCCAGCAGCATAGGTCTAGAAGCTTTCTTT
TRBJ2-3,TRBV5-1,.,TRBD2,CASSLPRLAGTTDTQYF,TGCGCCAGCAGCTTACCGAGACTAGCGGGGACCACAGATACGCAGTATTTT
TRBJ2-1,TRBV7-9,.,.,CASSFGRVAYNEQFF,TGTGCCAGCAGCTTTGGCAGGGTGGCCTACAATGAGCAGTTCTTC
TRBJ2-6,TRBV19,.,TRBD1,CASSRRTGRPSGANVLTF,TGTGCCAGTAGTCGCCGGACAGGGCGACCCTCTGGGGCCAACGTCCTGACTTTC
TRBJ2-3,TRBV28,once,TRBD1,CASSPGQGPDTQYF,TGTGCCAGCAGCCCGGGACAGGGGCCAGATACGCAGTATTTT
TRBJ2-3,TRBV4-2,.,.,CASSKDGVGTDTQYF,TGTGCCAGCAGCAAAGACGGGGTAGGAACAGATACGCAGTATTTT
TRBJ2-3,TRBV2,.,.,CASSRRDRTDTQYF,TGTGCCAGCAGTCGCCGGGATCGCACAGATACGCAGTATTTT
TRBJ2-2,TRBV18,.,.,CASSPQGNTGELFF,TGTGCCAGCTCACCCCAGGGGAACACCGGGGAGCTGTTTTTT
TRBJ2-2,TRBV5-1,.,TRBD2,CASSLVAGAVTGELFF,TGCGCCAGCAGCTTGGTAGCGGGAGCGGTTACCGGGGAGCTGTTTTTT
TRBJ2-7,TRBV5-6,once,.,CASSPPGTPFFAYEQYF,TGTGCCAGCAGCCCTCCCGGGACTCCCTTTTTTGCCTACGAGCAGTACTTC
TRBJ1-1,TRBV25-1,once,TRBD1,CASSEGGRGTGVDTEAFF,TGTGCCAGCAGTGAAGGGGGTCGAGGGACAGGGGTTGACACTGAAGCTTTCTTT
TRBJ1-2,TRBV5-6,.,.,CASRTSGTLGDGYTF,TGTGCCAGCAGGACTTCCGGGACCCTAGGCGATGGCTACACCTTC
TRBJ1-5,TRBV28,.,.,CASSLRDIYVQPQHF,TGTGCCAGCAGTTTGAGGGACATTTATGTTCAGCCCCAGCATTTT
TRBJ1-2,TRBV6-6,few,.,CASSSFGGGYGYTF,TGTGCCAGCAGTAGCTTCGGGGGAGGCTATGGCTACACCTTC
TRBJ1-4,TRBV4-2,.,.,CASSQDPGMGYEKLFF,TGTGCCAGCAGCCAAGATCCGGGGATGGGGTATGAAAAACTGTTTTTT
TRBJ2-1,TRBV5-1,.,.,CASSYLAEGDEQFF,TGCGCCAGCAGCTATCTAGCGGAGGGGGATGAGCAGTTCTTC
TRBJ1-4,TRBV15,.,.,CATSRELQGATNEKLFF,TGTGCCACCAGCAGAGAGTTACAGGGTGCAACTAATGAAAAACTGTTTTTT
TRBJ2-5,TRBV7-3,.,.,CASSLEGLQGTQYF,TGTGCCAGCAGCTTAGAGGGGCTGCAAGGAACCCAGTACTTC
TRBJ1-1,TRBV6-5,.,.,CASSPPRGSTEAFF,TGTGCCAGCAGCCCTCCCAGGGGTAGCACTGAAGCTTTCTTT
TRBJ2-1,TRBV7-3,.,TRBD2,CASSSRGTNEQFF,TGTGCCAGCAGCTCGCGGGGGACGAATGAGCAGTTCTTC
TRBJ2-1,TRBV19,.,TRBD2,CASRGSGRIFNEQFF,TGTGCCAGTAGAGGAAGCGGGAGGATTTTCAATGAGCAGTTCTTC